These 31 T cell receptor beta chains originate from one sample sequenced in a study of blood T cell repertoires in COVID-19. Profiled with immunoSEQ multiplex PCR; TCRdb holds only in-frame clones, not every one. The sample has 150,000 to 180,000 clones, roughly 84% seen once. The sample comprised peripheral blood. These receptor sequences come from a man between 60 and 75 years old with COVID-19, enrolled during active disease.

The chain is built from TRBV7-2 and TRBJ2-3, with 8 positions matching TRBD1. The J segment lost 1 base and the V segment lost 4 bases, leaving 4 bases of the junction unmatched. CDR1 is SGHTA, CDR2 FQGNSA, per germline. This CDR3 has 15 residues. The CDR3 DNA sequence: TGTGCCAGCAGCTCCGGACAGGGCGGCACAGATACGCAGTATTTT. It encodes CASSSGQGGTDTQYF.

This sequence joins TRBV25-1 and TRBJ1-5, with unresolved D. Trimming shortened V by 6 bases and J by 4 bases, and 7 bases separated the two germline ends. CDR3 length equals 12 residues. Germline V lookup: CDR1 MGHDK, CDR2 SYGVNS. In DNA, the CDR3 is TGTGCCAGCAGGGCACAAAATCAGCCCCAGCATTTT. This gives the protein CASRAQNQPQHF.

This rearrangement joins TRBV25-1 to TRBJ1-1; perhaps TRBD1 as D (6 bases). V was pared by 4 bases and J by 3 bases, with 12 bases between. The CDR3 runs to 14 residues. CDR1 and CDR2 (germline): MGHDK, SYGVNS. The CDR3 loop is CASSARGWDTEAFF. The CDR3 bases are TGTGCCAGCAGTGCCAGGGGCTGGGACACTGAAGCTTTCTTT. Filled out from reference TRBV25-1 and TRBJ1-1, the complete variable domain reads EADIYQTPRYLVIGTGKKITLECSQTMGHDKMYWYQQDPGMELHLIHYSYGVNSTEKGDLSSESTVSRIRTEHFPLTLESARPSHTSQYLCASSARGWDTEAFFGQGTRLTVV.

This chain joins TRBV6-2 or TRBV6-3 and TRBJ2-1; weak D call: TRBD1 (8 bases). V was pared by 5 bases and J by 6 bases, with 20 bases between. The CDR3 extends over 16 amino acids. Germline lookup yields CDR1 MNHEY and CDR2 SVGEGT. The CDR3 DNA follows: TGTGCCAGCAGTCCACACAGGGGGGGCGCGGCCAATGAGCAGTTCTTC. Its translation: CASSPHRGGAANEQFF.

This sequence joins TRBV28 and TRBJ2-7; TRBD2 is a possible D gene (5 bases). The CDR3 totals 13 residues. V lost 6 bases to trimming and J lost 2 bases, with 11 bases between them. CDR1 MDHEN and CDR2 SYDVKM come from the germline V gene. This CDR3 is CASSQDGTYEQYF. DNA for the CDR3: TGTGCCAGCAGCCAAGACGGGACCTACGAGCAGTACTTC.

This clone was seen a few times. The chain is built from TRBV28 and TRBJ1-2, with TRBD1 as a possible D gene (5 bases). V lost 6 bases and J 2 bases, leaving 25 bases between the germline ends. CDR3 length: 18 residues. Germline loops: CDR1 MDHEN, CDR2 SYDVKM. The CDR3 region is CASSPGAGGTSSNYGYTF. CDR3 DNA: TGTGCCAGCAGCCCCGGTGCGGGGGGGACCTCTAGCAACTATGGCTACACCTTC.

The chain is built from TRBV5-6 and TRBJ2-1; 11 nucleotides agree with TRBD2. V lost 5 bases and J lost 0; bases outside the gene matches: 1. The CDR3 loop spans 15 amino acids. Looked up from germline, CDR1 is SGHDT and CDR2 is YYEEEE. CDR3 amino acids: CASRGLADSYNEQFF. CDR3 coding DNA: TGTGCCAGCAGGGGACTAGCGGACTCCTACAATGAGCAGTTCTTC.

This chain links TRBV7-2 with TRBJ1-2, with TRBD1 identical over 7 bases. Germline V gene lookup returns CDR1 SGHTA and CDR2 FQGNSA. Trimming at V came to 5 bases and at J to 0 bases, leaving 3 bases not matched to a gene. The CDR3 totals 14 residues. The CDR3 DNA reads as TGTGCCAGCAGCACCGGGACAGCTAACTATGGCTACACCTTC. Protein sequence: CASSTGTANYGYTF. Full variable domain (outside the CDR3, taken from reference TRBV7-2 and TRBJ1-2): GAGVSQSPSNKVTEKGKDVELRCDPISGHTALYWYRQSLGQGLEFLIYFQGNSAPDKSGLPSDRFSAERTGGSVSTLTIQRTQQEDSAVYLCASSTGTANYGYTFGSGTRLTVV.

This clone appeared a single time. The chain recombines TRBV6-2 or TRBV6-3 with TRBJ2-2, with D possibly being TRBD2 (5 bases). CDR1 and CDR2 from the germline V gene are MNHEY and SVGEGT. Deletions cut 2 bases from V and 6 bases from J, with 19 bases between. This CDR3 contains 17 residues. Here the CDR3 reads CASSYLLARDVAGELFF. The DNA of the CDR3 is TGTGCCAGCAGTTACCTTCTAGCCCGGGATGTGGCCGGGGAGCTGTTTTTT.

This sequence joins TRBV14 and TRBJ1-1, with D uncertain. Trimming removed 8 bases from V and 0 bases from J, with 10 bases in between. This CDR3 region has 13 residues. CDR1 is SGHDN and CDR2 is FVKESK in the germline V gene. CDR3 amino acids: CASLSSMNTEAFF. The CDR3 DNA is TGTGCCAGCCTCTCTAGCATGAACACTGAAGCTTTCTTT.

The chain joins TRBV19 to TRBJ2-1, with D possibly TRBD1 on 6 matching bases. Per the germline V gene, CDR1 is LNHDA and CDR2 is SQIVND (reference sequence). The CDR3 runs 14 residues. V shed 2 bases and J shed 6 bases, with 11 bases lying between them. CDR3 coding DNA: TGTGCCAGTAGTATAAGCCGGGACATCAATGAGCAGTTCTTC. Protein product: CASSISRDINEQFF. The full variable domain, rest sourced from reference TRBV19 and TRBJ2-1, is DGGITQSPKYLFRKEGQNVTLSCEQNLNHDAMYWYRQDPGQGLRLIYYSQIVNDFQKGDIAEGYSVSREKKESFPLTVTSAQKNPTAFYLCASSISRDINEQFFGPGTRLTVL.

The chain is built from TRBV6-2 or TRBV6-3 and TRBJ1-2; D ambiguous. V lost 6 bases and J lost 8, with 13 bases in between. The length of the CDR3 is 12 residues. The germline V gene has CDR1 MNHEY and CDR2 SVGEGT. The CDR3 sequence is CASSESVGGYTF. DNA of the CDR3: TGTGCCAGCAGCGAATCAGTCGGGGGCTACACCTTC.

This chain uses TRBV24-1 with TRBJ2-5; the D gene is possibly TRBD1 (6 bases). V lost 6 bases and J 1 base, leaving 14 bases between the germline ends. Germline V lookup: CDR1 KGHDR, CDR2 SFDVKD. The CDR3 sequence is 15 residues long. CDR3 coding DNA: TGTGCCACCAGTTTAAGAGGGGGTGCCCAAGAGACCCAGTACTTC. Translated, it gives CATSLRGGAQETQYF.

The CDR3 bases are TGCGCCAGCAGCTTCGGACTAGCGGGGATGAAGGAGACCCAGTACTTC. As protein: CASSFGLAGMKETQYF. The gene calls are TRBV4-3 and TRBJ2-5, with 12 bases that match TRBD2. Germline V lookup: CDR1 LGHNA, CDR2 YSLEER. V gave up 5 bases and J gave up 5 bases; unmatched junction bases: 9. The CDR3 runs 16 residues.

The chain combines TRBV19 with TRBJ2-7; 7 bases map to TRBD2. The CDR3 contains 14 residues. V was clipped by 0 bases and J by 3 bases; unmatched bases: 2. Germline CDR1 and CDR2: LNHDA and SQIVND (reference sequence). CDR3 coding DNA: TGTGCCAGTAGTATAGAGAGCGGGGTCTACGAGCAGTACTTC. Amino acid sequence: CASSIESGVYEQYF.

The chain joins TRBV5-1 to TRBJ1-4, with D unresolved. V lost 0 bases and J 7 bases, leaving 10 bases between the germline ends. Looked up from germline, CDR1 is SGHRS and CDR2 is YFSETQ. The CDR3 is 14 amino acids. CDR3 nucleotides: TGCGCCAGCAGCTTGGACCACACGGGTGAAAAACTGTTTTTT. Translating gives CASSLDHTGEKLFF.

CDR3 DNA sequence: TGTGCCAGCAGCTTGGCCAAGAGGGGGCAGTTGTATGGCTACACCTTC. Amino acids: CASSLAKRGQLYGYTF. The V and J genes are TRBV5-6 and TRBJ1-2; 7 bases map to TRBD1. Unmatched junction bases numbered 10, after V lost 0 bases and J lost 5 bases. The CDR3 totals 16 residues. Germline CDR1 reads SGHDT; CDR2 reads YYEEEE.

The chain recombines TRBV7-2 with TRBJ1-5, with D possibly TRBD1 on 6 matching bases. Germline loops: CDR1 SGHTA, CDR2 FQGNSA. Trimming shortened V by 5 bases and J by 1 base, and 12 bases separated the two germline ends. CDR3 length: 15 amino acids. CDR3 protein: CASSPDRPSNQPQHF. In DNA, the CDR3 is TGTGCCAGCAGCCCGGACAGACCCAGCAATCAGCCCCAGCATTTT.

Here the CDR3 reads CASGRDRERIGELFF. In nucleotides, the CDR3 is TGCGCCAGCGGAAGGGACAGGGAAAGGATCGGGGAGCTGTTTTTT. The chain employs TRBV5-1 and TRBJ2-2; 9 positions agree with TRBD1. Germline values: CDR1 SGHRS, CDR2 YFSETQ. The trim removed 7 bases at V and 7 bases at J, leaving 11 bases unmatched. The CDR3 is made up of 15 amino acids.

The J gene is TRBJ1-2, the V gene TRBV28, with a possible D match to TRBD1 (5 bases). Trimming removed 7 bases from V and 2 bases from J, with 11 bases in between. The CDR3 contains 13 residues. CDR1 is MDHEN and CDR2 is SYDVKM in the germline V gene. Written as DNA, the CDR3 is TGTGCCAGCACCCTCCAGGGAAACTATGGCTACACCTTC. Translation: CASTLQGNYGYTF.

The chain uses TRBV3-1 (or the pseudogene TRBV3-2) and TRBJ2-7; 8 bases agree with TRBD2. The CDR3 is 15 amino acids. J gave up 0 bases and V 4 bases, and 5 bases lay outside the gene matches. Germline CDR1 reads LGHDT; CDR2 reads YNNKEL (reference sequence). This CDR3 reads CASSPSGPSSYEQYF. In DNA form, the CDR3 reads TGTGCCAGCAGCCCTAGCGGGCCGAGCTCCTACGAGCAGTACTTC.

The CDR3 loop is CASSGRPDSNTGELFF. The CDR3 DNA follows: TGTGCCAGCAGTGGAAGACCCGACAGTAACACCGGGGAGCTGTTTTTT. V gene TRBV6-1 combines with J gene TRBJ2-2; possible D gene TRBD1, 5 bases. CDR1 and CDR2 (germline): MNHNS, SASEGT. V lost 4 bases to trimming and J lost 2 bases, with 14 bases between them. The CDR3 contains 16 residues.

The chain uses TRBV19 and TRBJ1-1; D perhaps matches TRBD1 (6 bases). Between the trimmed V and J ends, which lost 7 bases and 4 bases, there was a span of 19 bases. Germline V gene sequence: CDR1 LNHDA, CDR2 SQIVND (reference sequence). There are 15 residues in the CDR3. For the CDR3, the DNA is TGTGCCAGTAAAGCAACCGGGACACTAGGCACTGAAGCTTTCTTT. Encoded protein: CASKATGTLGTEAFF.

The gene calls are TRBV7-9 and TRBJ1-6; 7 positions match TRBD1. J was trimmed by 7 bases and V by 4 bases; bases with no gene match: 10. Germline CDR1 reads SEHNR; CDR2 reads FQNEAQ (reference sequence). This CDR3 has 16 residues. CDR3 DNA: TGTGCCAGCAGCTCGACGGCCGACAGGGTAAATTCACCCCTCCACTTT. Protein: CASSSTADRVNSPLHF.

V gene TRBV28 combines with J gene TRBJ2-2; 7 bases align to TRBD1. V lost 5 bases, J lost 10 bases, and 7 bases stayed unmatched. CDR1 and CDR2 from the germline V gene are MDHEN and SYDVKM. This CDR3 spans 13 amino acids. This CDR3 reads CASSITGVQELFF. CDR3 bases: TGTGCCAGCAGTATCACAGGGGTACAGGAGCTGTTTTTT.

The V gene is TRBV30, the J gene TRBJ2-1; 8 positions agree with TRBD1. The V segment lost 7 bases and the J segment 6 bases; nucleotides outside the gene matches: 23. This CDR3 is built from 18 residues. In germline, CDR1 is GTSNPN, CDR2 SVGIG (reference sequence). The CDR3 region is CALVHCGTGSQCGNEQFF. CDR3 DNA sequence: TGTGCCTTGGTTCACTGCGGGACAGGATCTCAGTGTGGCAATGAGCAGTTCTTC. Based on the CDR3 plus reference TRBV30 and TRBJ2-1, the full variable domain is SQTIHQWPATLVQPVGSPLSLECTVEGTSNPNLYWYRQAAGRGLQLLFYSVGIGQISSEVPQNLSASRPQDRQFILSSKKLLLSDSGFYLCALVHCGTGSQCGNEQFFGPGTRLTVL.

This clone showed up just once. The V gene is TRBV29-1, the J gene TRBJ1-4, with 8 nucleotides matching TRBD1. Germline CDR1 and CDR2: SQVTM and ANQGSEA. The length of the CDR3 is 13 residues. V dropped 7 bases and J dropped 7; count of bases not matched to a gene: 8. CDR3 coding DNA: TGCAGCGGCGGACAGGGATTTGGTGAAAAACTGTTTTTT. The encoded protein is CSGGQGFGEKLFF.

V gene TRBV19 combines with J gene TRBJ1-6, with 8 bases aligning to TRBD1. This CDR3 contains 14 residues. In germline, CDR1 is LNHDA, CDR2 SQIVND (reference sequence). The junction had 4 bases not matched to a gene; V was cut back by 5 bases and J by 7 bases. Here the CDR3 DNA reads TGTGCCAGTAGTGGTGGGACAGGCAATTCACCCCTCCACTTT. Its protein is CASSGGTGNSPLHF.

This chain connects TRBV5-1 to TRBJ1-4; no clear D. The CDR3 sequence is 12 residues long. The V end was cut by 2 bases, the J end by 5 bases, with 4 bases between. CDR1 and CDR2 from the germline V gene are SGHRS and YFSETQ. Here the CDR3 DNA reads TGCGCCAGCAGCTTCCAAAATGAAAAACTGTTTTTT. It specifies CASSFQNEKLFF.

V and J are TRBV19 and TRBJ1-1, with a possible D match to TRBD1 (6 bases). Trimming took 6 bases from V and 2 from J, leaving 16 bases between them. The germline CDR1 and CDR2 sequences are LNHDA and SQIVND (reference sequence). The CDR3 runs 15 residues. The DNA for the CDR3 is TGTGCCAGTAGGCACCCGGGACAAGCTAACACTGAAGCTTTCTTT. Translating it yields CASRHPGQANTEAFF. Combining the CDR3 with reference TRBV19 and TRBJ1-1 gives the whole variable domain DGGITQSPKYLFRKEGQNVTLSCEQNLNHDAMYWYRQDPGQGLRLIYYSQIVNDFQKGDIAEGYSVSREKKESFPLTVTSAQKNPTAFYLCASRHPGQANTEAFFGQGTRLTVV.

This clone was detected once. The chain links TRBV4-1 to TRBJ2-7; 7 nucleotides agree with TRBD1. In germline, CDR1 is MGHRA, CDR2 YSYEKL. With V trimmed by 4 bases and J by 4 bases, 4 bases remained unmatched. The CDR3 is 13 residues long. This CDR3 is CASSRSTGYEQYF. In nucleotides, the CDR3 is TGCGCCAGCAGCCGTTCGACAGGGTACGAGCAGTACTTC.